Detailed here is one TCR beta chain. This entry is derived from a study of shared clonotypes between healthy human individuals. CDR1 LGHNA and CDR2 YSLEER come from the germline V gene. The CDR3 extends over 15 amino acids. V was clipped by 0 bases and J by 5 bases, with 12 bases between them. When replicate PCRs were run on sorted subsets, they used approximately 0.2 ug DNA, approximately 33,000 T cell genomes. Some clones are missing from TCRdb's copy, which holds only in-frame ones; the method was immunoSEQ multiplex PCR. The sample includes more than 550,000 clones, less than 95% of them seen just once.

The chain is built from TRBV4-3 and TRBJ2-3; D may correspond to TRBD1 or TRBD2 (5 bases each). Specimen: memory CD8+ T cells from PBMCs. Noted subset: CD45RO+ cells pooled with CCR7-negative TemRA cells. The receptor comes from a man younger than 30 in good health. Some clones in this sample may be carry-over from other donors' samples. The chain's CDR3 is CASSQDGVRGDTQYF. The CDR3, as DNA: TGCGCCAGCAGCCAAGATGGCGTGAGGGGAGATACGCAGTATTTT.